The 17 T cell receptor beta chains given below trace back to one sample, sequenced in a study of cytomegalovirus exposure and HLA in healthy donors. The repertoire was sequenced with immunoSEQ multiplex PCR; TCRdb's copy has only in-frame clones and lacks some. Of 65,000 to 80,000 clones in the sample, 85% to 95% were seen once. The sample was PBMCs. The receptors were gathered from a woman under 30 in good health and CMV-seronegative.

CDR3: CASSVDTNTGELFF. The CDR3 region has the DNA TGTGCCAGCTCGGTGGACACGAACACCGGGGAGCTGTTTTTT. This sequence joins TRBV18 and TRBJ2-2; TRBD1 is a possible D gene (5 bases). This CDR3 has 14 amino acids. V lost 6 bases, J lost 0 bases, and 8 bases lay in between. Germline CDR1 and CDR2: KGHSH and LQKENI.

The rearrangement joins TRBV7-9 to TRBJ2-7; TRBD1 matches at 7 bases. The V gene end was trimmed by 6 bases and the J gene end by 5 bases; junction bases not matched to a gene: 4. The CDR3 is made up of 12 amino acids. Germline loops: CDR1 SEHNR, CDR2 FQNEAQ (reference sequence). CDR3 in DNA: TGTGCCAGCAGAGCAACAGGGGACGAGCAGTACTTC. Translating gives CASRATGDEQYF.

The chain is built from TRBV28 and TRBJ2-7, with a weak D call TRBD1 (5 bases). The germline V gene has CDR1 MDHEN and CDR2 SYDVKM. The CDR3 length is 14 residues. V dropped 3 bases and J dropped 7 bases, with 16 bases sitting between them. CDR3 region: CASSLTITGEEQYF. CDR3 DNA sequence: TGTGCCAGCAGTTTGACAATTACAGGCGAGGAGCAGTACTTC.

The chain is built from TRBV9 and TRBJ1-2; a weak D match, TRBD1 (6 bases). There are 15 residues in the CDR3. Germline values: CDR1 SGDLS, CDR2 YYNGEE. V was trimmed by 0 bases and J by 8 bases, leaving 17 bases between them. As DNA, the CDR3 is TGTGCCAGCAGCGTAGAGATAACACAGGGTCTAGGCTACACCTTC. It specifies CASSVEITQGLGYTF.

J is TRBJ2-6 and V is TRBV28; weak D call: TRBD1 (6 bases). This CDR3 comprises 17 residues. The V gene lost 7 bases and the J gene lost 0 bases, with 16 bases spanning the gap. Germline CDR1 and CDR2: MDHEN and SYDVKM. CDR3 nucleotides: TGTGCCAGCACCATAAGAGGGACATTCTCTGGGGCCAACGTCCTGACTTTC. Translation gives CASTIRGTFSGANVLTF.

V is TRBV4-2 and J is TRBJ2-3; 9 positions agree with TRBD2. Germline loops: CDR1 LGHNA, CDR2 YNFKEQ. J was trimmed by 1 base and V by 2 bases; bases with no gene match: 1. The CDR3 extends over 15 amino acids. CDR3 protein: CASSQPSGGTDTQYF. DNA of the CDR3: TGTGCCAGCAGCCAACCTAGCGGGGGCACAGATACGCAGTATTTT.

V is TRBV11-3 and J is TRBJ2-7, with 7 bases aligning to TRBD2. Germline CDR1 and CDR2: SGHNT and YENEEA. Trimming took 4 bases from V and 4 from J; bases not matched to a gene: 4. CDR3 length: 13 amino acids. The DNA for the CDR3 is TGTGCCAGCAGCTCGGCGGGAGCTTACGAGCAGTACTTC. It encodes CASSSAGAYEQYF.

This chain connects TRBV11-2 to TRBJ1-6; maybe TRBD1 (5 bases). The CDR3 length is 15 residues. CDR1 is SGHAT and CDR2 is FQNNGV in the germline V gene. V was shortened by 5 bases and J by 5 bases, with 13 bases between the two germline ends. The CDR3 is CASSPRGGDNSPLHF. The CDR3 coding sequence is TGTGCCAGCAGCCCTCGGGGAGGGGATAATTCACCCCTCCACTTT.

The V call is TRBV11-2, the J call TRBJ2-3; weak D call: TRBD2 (6 bases). CDR3 length equals 12 residues. CDR1 SGHAT and CDR2 FQNNGV come from the germline V gene. V gave up 5 bases and J gave up 5 bases, with 8 bases separating them. CDR3 nucleotide sequence: TGTGCCAGCAGCCAGGAGGGAGATACGCAGTATTTT. It codes for CASSQEGDTQYF.

The rearrangement uses TRBV6-6 and TRBJ2-7; D is unresolved. CDR1 is MNHNY, CDR2 SVGAGI, per germline (reference sequence). The length of the CDR3 is 13 residues. This CDR3 reads CATRWPEFYEQYF. CDR3 bases: TGTGCTACCCGGTGGCCGGAGTTCTACGAGCAGTACTTC.

The rearrangement links TRBV2 to TRBJ2-3; tentatively, D is TRBD2 (5 bases). Trimming shortened V by 5 bases and J by 1 base, and 10 bases separated the two germline ends. This CDR3 is built from 14 residues. Germline V gene sequence: CDR1 SNHLY, CDR2 FYNNEI. The DNA of the CDR3 is TGTGCCAGCAGTAGCGGAGGACGCACAGATACGCAGTATTTT. This encodes CASSSGGRTDTQYF.

The chain combines TRBV5-6 with TRBJ1-1; TRBD1 is a possible D gene (6 bases). The V end was cut by 0 bases, the J end by 7 bases, with 10 bases between. The CDR3 totals 13 residues. Germline values: CDR1 SGHDT, CDR2 YYEEEE. The CDR3 region has the DNA TGTGCCAGCAGCTTGGCAGGGGAGGGTGAAGCTTTCTTT. Residues: CASSLAGEGEAFF.

In its sample, this clone was seen once. The chain joins TRBV7-6 to TRBJ2-3; 9 bases are shared with TRBD1. Germline V CDR1 and CDR2: SGHVS, FNYEAQ. The length of the CDR3 is 16 residues. V shed 5 bases, J shed 2 bases, and the junction held 8 bases outside the gene matches. CDR3 sequence (DNA): TGTGCCAGCAGCCTCCCCGGGACAGGGATCACAGATACGCAGTATTTT. Protein sequence: CASSLPGTGITDTQYF. The variable domain in full, completed from reference TRBV7-6 and TRBJ2-3, reads GAGVSQSPRYKVTKRGQDVALRCDPISGHVSLYWYRQALGQGPEFLTYFNYEAQQDKSGLPNDRFSAERPEGSISTLTIQRTEQRDSAMYRCASSLPGTGITDTQYFGPGTRLTVL.

The DNA for the CDR3 is TGTGCCTGGAAAGCGGACTGGATGACCCAGTACTTC. It is translated as CAWKADWMTQYF. The J gene is TRBJ2-5, the V gene TRBV30; D perhaps matches TRBD2 (5 bases). The CDR3 totals 12 residues. CDR1 GTSNPN and CDR2 SVGIG come from the germline V gene (reference sequence). V lost 4 bases, J lost 7 bases, and 13 bases lay in between.

The chain carries TRBV6-6 and TRBJ2-7; TRBD2 is a possible D gene (5 bases). Germline V gene lookup returns CDR1 MNHNY and CDR2 SVGAGI (reference sequence). CDR3 length: 13 amino acids. Trimming left V 10 bases short and J 2 bases short, with 15 bases between. The CDR3 loop reads CATETLATYEQYF. Written as DNA, the CDR3 is TGTGCCACCGAGACTCTAGCAACCTACGAGCAGTACTTC.

The chain carries TRBV4-2 and TRBJ2-2; 7 bases are a match to TRBD2. The V segment lost 5 bases and the J segment 0 bases; nucleotides outside the gene matches: 6. Germline CDR1 is LGHNA and CDR2 is YNFKEQ. The CDR3 length is 16 residues. DNA of the CDR3: TGTGCCAGCAGCACGGGGAGGGGCGCGAACACCGGGGAGCTGTTTTTT. The encoded protein is CASSTGRGANTGELFF.

This sequence joins TRBV18 and TRBJ2-3; D might be TRBD2 (6 bases). V lost 2 bases and J lost 0, with 12 bases in between. This CDR3 spans 16 amino acids. Germline-derived CDR1 and CDR2 are KGHSH and LQKENI. The CDR3 region has the DNA TGTGCCAGCTCACCATTAGGAGGGAGGAGCACAGATACGCAGTATTTT. This translates into CASSPLGGRSTDTQYF.